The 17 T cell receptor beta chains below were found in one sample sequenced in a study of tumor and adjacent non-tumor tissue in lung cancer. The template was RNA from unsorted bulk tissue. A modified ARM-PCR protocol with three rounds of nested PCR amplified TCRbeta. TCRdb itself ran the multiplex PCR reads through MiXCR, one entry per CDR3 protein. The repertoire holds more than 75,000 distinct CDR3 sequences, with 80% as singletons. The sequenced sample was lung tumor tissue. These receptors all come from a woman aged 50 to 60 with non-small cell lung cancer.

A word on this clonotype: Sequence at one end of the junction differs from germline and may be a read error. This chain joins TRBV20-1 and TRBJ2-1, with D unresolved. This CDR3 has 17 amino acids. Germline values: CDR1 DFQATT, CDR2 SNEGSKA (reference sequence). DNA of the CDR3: TGCTGTGCTAGAGATCCGTCGAGCAAGGGAAACTACAACGAGCAGTTCTTC. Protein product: CCARDPSSKGNYNEQFF.

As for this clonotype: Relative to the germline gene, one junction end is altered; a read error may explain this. The DNA for the CDR3 is TGCGCCAGAAGCCACCCCTTAGTGGGAGATACGCAGTATTTT. Amino acid sequence: CARSHPLVGDTQYF. The gene calls are TRBV4-1 and TRBJ2-3; unclear D gene. Germline CDR1 MGHRA, CDR2 YSYEKL. The CDR3 has 14 amino acids.

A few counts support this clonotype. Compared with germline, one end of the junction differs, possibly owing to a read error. In DNA form, the CDR3 reads TGTGCCTTCAGTCCCGGGACAGGGAACTCCTACGAGCATTACTTC. This encodes CAFSPGTGNSYEHYF. The chain carries TRBV10-3 and TRBJ2-7; 9 positions match TRBD1. Germline assignment: CDR1 ENHRY and CDR2 SYGVKD. CDR3 size: 15 residues.

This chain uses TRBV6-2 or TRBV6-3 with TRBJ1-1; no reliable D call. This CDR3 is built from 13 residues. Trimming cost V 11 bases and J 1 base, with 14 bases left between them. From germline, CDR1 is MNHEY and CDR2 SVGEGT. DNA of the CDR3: TGTGCCTACAGTTACTCTGAGAACACTGAAGCTTTCTTT. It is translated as CAYSYSENTEAFF.

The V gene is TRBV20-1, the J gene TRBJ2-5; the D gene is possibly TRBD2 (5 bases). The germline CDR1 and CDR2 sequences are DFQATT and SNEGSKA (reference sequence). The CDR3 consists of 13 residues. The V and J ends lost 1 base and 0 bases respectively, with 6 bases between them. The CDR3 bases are TGCAGTGCTAGAGGCGGGTACCAAGAGACCCAGTACTTC. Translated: CSARGGYQETQYF.

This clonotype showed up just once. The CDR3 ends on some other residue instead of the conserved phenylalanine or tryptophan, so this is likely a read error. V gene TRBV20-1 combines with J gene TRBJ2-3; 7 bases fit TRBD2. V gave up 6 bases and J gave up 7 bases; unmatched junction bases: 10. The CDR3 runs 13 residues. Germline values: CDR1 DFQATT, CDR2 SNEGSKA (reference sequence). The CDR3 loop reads CSALSGAVNTQYL. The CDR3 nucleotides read TGCAGTGCGCTAAGCGGGGCAGTAAATACGCAGTATCTC.

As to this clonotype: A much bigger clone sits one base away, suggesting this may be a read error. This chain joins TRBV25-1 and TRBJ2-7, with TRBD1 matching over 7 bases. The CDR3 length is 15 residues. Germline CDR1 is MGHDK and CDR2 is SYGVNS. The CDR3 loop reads CGSSERQGSSYEQYF. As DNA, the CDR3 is TGTGGCAGCAGTGAACGACAGGGCAGTTCCTACGAGCAGTACTTC.

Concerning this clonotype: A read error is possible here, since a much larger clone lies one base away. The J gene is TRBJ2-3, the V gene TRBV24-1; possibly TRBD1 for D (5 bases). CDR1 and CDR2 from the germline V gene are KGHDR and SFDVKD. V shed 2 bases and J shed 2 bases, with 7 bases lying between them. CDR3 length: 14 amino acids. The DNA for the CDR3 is TGTGCCACCAGTGATTGGACAACCACAGATACGCAGTATTTT. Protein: CATSDWTTTDTQYF.

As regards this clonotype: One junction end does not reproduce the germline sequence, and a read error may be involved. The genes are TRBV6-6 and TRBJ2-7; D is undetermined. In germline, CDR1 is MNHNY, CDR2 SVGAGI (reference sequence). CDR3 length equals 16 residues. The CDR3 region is CASSPGAEVTSYEKYF. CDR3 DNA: TGTGCCAGCAGCCCCGGCGCCGAGGTCACATCCTACGAGAAGTATTTC.

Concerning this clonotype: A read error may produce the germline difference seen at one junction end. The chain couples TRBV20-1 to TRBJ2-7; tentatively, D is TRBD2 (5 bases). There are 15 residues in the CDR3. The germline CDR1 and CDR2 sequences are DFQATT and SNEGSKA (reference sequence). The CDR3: CIARSIERPPYEQYF. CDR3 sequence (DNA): TGCATTGCAAGATCAATCGAGCGGCCCCCCTACGAGCAGTATTTC.

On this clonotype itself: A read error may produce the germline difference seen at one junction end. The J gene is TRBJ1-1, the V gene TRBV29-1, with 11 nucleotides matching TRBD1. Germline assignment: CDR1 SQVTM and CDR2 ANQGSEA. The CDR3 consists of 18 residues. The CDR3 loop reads CNVERTGGLRTMNTEAFF. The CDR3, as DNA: TGCAACGTTGAACGGACAGGGGGCCTAAGAACCATGAATACTGAAGCTTTCTTT.

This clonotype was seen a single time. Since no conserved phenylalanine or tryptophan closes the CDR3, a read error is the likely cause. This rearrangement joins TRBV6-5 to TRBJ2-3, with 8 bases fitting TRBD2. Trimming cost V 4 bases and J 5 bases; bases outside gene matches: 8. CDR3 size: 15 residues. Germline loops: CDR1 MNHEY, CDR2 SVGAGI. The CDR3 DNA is TGTGCCAGCAGTTTTAGGGGACTAGTGCAAGATACGCAGTATTTA. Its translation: CASSFRGLVQDTQYL.

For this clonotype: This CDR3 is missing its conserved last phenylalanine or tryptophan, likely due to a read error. CDR3 in amino acids: CSVGVGSVQFL. The CDR3 DNA reads TGCAGTGTTGGGGTCGGGAGTGTGCAGTTCTTG. This chain links TRBV29-1 with TRBJ2-1, with D possibly being TRBD2 (6 bases). Per germline, CDR1 SQVTM and CDR2 ANQGSEA. This CDR3 is 11 amino acids long.

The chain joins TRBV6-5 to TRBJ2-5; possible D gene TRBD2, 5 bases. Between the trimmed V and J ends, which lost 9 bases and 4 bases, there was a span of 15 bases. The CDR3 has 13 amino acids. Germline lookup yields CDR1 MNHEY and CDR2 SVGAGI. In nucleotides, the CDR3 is TGTGCCAGTAACCCAACGGGGAGAGAGACCCAGTACTTC. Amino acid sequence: CASNPTGRETQYF.

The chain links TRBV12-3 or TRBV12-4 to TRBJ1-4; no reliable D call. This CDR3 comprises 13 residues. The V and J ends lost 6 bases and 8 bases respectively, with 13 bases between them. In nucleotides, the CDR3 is TGTGCCAGCAGAGCCAGGAATAACGAAAAACTGTTTTTT. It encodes CASRARNNEKLFF.

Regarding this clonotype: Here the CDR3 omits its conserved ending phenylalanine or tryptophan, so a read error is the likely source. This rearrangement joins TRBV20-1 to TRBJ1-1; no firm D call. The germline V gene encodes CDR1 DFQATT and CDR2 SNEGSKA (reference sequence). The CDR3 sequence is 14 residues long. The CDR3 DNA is TGCAGCGCTTCACCTGCCGACTTGAACACTGAAGCTTTCTTA. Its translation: CSASPADLNTEAFL.

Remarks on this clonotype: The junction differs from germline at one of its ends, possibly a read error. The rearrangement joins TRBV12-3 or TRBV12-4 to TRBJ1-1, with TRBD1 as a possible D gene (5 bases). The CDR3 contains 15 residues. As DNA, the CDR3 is TGTGTCAGCACCGTCGTGGCAGGGATGGACACTGGAGCTTTCTTT. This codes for CVSTVVAGMDTGAFF.